This T cell receptor beta chain was recovered during a study of CD8 T cells in ankylosing spondylitis. The study, taken as a whole, reports: Seven to nine highly homologous variants made up a TCR beta motif, and this motif appeared characteristic of ankylosing spondylitis blood. Researchers reportedly found disease-linked clones significantly enriched in matched ankylosing spondylitis synovial fluid.

Each TCR beta library was made by quantitative 5'-RACE that incorporated molecular barcodes. Each CDR3 protein is one row after TCRdb ran MiXCR on the 5' RACE reads. Of 200,000 to 250,000 distinct CDR3 sequences listed, around 19% are singletons. A remark on this clonotype: Its antigen remains unknown.

Germline loops: CDR1 LGHDT, CDR2 YNNKEL (reference sequence). CDR3 length: 15 residues. The junction had 6 bases not matched to a gene; V was cut back by 1 base and J by 5 bases. The rearrangement joins TRBV3-1 to TRBJ2-7, with 9 bases that match TRBD1. This TCR was recovered from a male donor with ankylosing spondylitis. Sequencing was done on a sample of blood, either unsorted or a sorted T cell fraction (not recorded which). CDR3 amino acids: CASSQVGTGSHEQYF. CDR3 coding DNA: TGTGCCAGCAGCCAAGTGGGGACAGGGAGCCACGAGCAGTACTTC.